Described below is a single T cell receptor (beta chain) sequence and its context. The antigen is undetermined. The sample belongs to a study of T cell responses to AZD1222 COVID-19 vaccine. Whole-study results and caveats: The peak T cell response came first, and repertoires were sampled only after it.

Sequenced by immunoSEQ multiplex PCR; TCRdb stores in-frame clones only, minus some. The sample records over 85,000 clones, roughly 80% being singletons. This CDR3 contains 15 residues. Per germline, CDR1 SGHTA and CDR2 FQGNSA. V lost 3 bases and J 1 base, leaving 12 bases between the germline ends. V and J are TRBV7-2 and TRBJ1-1; the D gene is possibly TRBD1 (5 bases). This TCR derives from an adult in good health. The material was peripheral blood, obtained on day 0 of AZD1222 vaccination. CDR3 protein: CASSFGGTGNTEAFF. The DNA of the CDR3 is TGTGCCAGCAGCTTTGGGGGGACGGGGAACACTGAAGCTTTCTTT. The complete variable domain, with remaining parts taken from reference TRBV7-2 and TRBJ1-1, reads GAGVSQSPSNKVTEKGKDVELRCDPISGHTALYWYRQSLGQGLEFLIYFQGNSAPDKSGLPSDRFSAERTGGSVSTLTIQRTQQEDSAVYLCASSFGGTGNTEAFFGQGTRLTVV.